Below are 10 T cell receptor beta chains sequenced from a single sample in a study of T cell repertoires in cytomegalovirus infection. A single record per CDR3 protein comes from TCRdb applying MiXCR to the reads. The sample carries approximately 1,000,000 distinct CDR3 sequences, about a third recorded once. No antigen is known for these receptors. The specimen comprised cultured CD8+ T cells from PBMCs, sampled from culture after CMV antigen stimulation. The receptors originated from a human donor in good health (CMV status not recorded). Some clones in this sample may be carry-over from other donors' samples.

About this clonotype itself: Germline and junction disagree at one end, which may indicate a read error. The chain recombines TRBV7-7 with TRBJ2-5; 15 positions match TRBD2. Germline loops: CDR1 SSHAT, CDR2 FNYEAQ (reference sequence). CDR3 length equals 16 residues. The DNA of the CDR3 is TGTGCTAGCAGCTTCCCCGGGACTAGCGGGGGGGAGACCCAGTACTTC. Protein: CASSFPGTSGGETQYF.

J is TRBJ2-2 and V is TRBV24-1, with a possible D match to TRBD1 (6 bases). V was shortened by 4 bases and J by 6 bases, with 20 bases between the two germline ends. The germline CDR1 and CDR2 sequences are KGHDR and SFDVKD. CDR3 length equals 17 residues. The CDR3 loop is CATSDTYTDEGAGELFF. In DNA form, the CDR3 reads TGTGCCACCAGTGACACCTATACAGATGAGGGGGCCGGGGAGCTGTTTTTT.

The chain is built from TRBV12-3 or TRBV12-4 and TRBJ1-1, with TRBD1 matching 9 bases. After removal of 3 bases from V and 5 bases from J, the junction contained 4 bases not matched to a gene. The CDR3 spans 14 residues. The CDR3 nucleotides are TGTGCCAGCAGTTTCGAGGGGACAGGGACTGAAGCTTTCTTT. It translates to CASSFEGTGTEAFF.

J is TRBJ2-2 and V is TRBV20-1; 8 nucleotides line up with TRBD1. This CDR3 has 14 amino acids. The V and J ends lost 5 bases and 3 bases, in that order; junction bases with no gene match: 5. The V gene's germline CDR1 is DFQATT and CDR2 SNEGSKA (reference sequence). The CDR3 spells CSAPDRADTGELFF. The CDR3 DNA reads as TGCAGTGCTCCGGACAGGGCGGACACCGGGGAGCTGTTTTTT.

This clonotype was detected only a few times. A much larger clone sits a single nucleotide away, making a read error possible. The chain uses TRBV7-6 and TRBJ2-5; D ambiguous. This CDR3 spans 11 amino acids. V lost 0 bases, J lost 7 bases, and 3 bases lay in between. Looked up from germline, CDR1 is SGHVS and CDR2 is FNYEAQ. The DNA for the CDR3 is TGTGCCAGCAGCTTAGCGGGGACCCAGTACTTC. Protein sequence: CASSLAGTQYF. Based on the CDR3 plus reference TRBV7-6 and TRBJ2-5, the full variable domain is GAGVSQSPRYKVTKRGQDVALRCDPISGHVSLYWYRQALGQGPEFLTYFNYEAQQDKSGLPNDRFSAERPEGSISTLTIQRTEQRDSAMYRCASSLAGTQYFGPGTRLLVL.

The chain combines TRBV19 with TRBJ1-1; D call uncertain. Germline CDR1 reads LNHDA; CDR2 reads SQIVND (reference sequence). The CDR3 is made up of 13 amino acids. Between the trimmed V and J ends, which lost 1 base and 11 bases, there was a span of 14 bases. This CDR3 is CASSIAGPADAFF. The CDR3, as DNA: TGTGCCAGTAGTATAGCCGGGCCGGCGGATGCTTTCTTT.

This clonotype has a handful of counts. The chain has TRBV19 and TRBJ2-3; 10 nucleotides agree with TRBD2. CDR1 LNHDA and CDR2 SQIVND come from the germline V gene (reference sequence). The CDR3 has 15 residues. V lost 5 bases, J lost 2 bases, and 4 bases stayed unmatched. The DNA of the CDR3 is TGTGCCAGTAGTGCTCTAGCGGGGGACACAGATACGCAGTATTTT. Translating it yields CASSALAGDTDTQYF.

This clonotype turned up a few times. This sequence joins TRBV29-1 and TRBJ1-5, with D possibly TRBD1 on 6 matching bases. This CDR3 region has 14 residues. Germline CDR1 SQVTM, CDR2 ANQGSEA. V was cut by 7 bases and J by 0 bases, with 13 bases left in between. CDR3 region: CSASDSYSNQPQHF. CDR3 DNA sequence: TGCAGCGCCTCGGACAGTTATAGCAATCAGCCCCAGCATTTT.

This clonotype was observed at least ten times. This sequence joins TRBV7-3 and TRBJ2-1; no clear D gene. CDR1 is SGHTA and CDR2 is FQGTGA in the germline V gene. With 3 bases removed from V and 3 bases from J, the gap between germline ends came to 6 bases. The CDR3 contains 13 residues. CDR3 nucleotide sequence: TGTGCCAGCAGCTTGACGGACTACAATGAGCAGTTCTTC. This sequence encodes CASSLTDYNEQFF.

As to this clonotype: With a much larger clone just one base away, this may be a read error. V and J are TRBV7-8 and TRBJ1-1; a weak D match, TRBD1 (6 bases). CDR3 length equals 15 residues. Looked up from germline, CDR1 is SGHVS and CDR2 is FQNEAQ. The CDR3 sequence: CVSSLVLRGGTEAFF. The CDR3 region has the DNA TGTGTCAGCAGCTTAGTGCTCAGGGGTGGGACTGAAGCTTTCTTT.